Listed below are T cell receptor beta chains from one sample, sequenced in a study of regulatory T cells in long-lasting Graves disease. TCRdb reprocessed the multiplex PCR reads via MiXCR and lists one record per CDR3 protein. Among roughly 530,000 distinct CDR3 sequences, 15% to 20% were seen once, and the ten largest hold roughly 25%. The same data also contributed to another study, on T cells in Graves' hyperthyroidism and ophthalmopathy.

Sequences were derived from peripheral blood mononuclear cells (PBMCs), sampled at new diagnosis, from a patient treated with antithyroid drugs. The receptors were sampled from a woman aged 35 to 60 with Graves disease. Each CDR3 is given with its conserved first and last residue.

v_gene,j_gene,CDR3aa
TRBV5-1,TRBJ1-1,CASRLDRSRGVNTEAFF
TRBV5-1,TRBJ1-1,CASSQTGVNTEAFF
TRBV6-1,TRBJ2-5,CASSEGRGGWETQYF
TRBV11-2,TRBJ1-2,CASSLNGGYYGYTF
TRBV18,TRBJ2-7,CANSAFQESYEQYF
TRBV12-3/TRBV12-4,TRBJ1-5,CASTSTDYSNQPQHF
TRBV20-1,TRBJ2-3,CSASLYYKDSTDTQYF
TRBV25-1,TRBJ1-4,CASSDSRQVNEKLFF
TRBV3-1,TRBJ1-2,CASSQPDNYGYTF
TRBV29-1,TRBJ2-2,CSVGGGASGTGELFF
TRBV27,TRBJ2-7,CASSLGGGKYEQYF
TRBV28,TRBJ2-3,CASSVGTGGWDF
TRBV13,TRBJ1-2,CASSFRTYYGYTF
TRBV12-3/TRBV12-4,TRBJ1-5,CASSDAGPQHF
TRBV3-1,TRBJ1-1,CASSLKTANTEAFF
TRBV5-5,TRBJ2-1,CASSRGQGYNEQFF
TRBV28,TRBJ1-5,CASSFPGVQPQHF
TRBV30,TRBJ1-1,CAWSSDTGLNTEAFF
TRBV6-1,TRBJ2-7,CAGGEGPYRYEQYF
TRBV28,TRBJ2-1,CASTMRQVRGNEQFF
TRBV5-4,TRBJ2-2,CASTSGQVNTGELFF
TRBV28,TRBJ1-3,CASSGEQGGTGNTIYF
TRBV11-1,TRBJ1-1,CASSRRDAGAEAFF
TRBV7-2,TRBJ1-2,CASSLGTGNYGYTF
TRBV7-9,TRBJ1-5,CASTVGGANNQPQHF
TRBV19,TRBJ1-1,CARHPGGNTEALF
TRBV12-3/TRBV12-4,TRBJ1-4,CASSHRQGSNEKLFF
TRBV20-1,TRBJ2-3,CSARDNQRGTDTQYF
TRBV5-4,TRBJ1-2,CASSRGQGSNYGYTF
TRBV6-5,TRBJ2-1,CASSFSSGIGSYNEQFF
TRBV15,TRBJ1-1,CATSTTLNTEAFF
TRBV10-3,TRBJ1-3,CAISGTVSGNTIYF
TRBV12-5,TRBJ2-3,CASGLVTRRDGDTQYF
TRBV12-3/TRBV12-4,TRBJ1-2,CASTYAGGQIYGYTF
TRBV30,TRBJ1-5,CAWSMGYSNQPQHF
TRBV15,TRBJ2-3,CATSRGVASGGYPSQYF
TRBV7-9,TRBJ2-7,CASSPGLAGGYYEQYF
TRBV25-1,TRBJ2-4,CASSESGGTSKNIQYF
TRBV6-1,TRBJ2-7,CASSRDFTLGYEQYF
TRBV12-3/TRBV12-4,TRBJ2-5,CASTPGGTGETQYF
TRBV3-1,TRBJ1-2,CASSQPGYDSGYTF
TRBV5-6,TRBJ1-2,CASSLRRSHYGYTF
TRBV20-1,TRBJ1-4,CSAPERGLANEKLFF
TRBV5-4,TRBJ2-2,CASSLKGGYTGELFF
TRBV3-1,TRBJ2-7,CASSYSDAYEQYF
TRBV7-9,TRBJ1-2,CASSSWGDYGYTF
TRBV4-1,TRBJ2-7,CASSHQQGANQYEQYF
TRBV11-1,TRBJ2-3,CASSSFPGSGWTDTQYF
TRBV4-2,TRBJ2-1,CASSQMTSGGVTSSYNEQFF
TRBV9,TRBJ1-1,CASSVVRGGTEAFF
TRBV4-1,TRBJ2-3,CASSRTSGTISTDTQYF
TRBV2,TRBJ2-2,CASSGGLAGDRTGELFF
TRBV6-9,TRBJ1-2,CASSSPGQGDGYTF
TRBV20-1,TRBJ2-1,CSARDGSRGLGNEQFF